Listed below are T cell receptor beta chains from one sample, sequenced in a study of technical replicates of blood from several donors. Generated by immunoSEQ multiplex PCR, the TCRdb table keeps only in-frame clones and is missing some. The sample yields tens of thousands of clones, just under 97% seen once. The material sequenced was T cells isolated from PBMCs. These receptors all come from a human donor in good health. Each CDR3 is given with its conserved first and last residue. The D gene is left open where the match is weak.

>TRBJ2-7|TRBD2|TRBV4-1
CASSQHTSGSSYEQYF
TGCGCCAGCAGCCAACATACTAGCGGAAGCTCCTACGAGCAGTACTTC
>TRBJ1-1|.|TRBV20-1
CSARTGTEAFF
TGCAGTGCTAGAACCGGGACTGAAGCTTTCTTT
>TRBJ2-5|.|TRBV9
CASSVATETQYF
TGTGCCAGCAGCGTAGCTACTGAGACCCAGTACTTC
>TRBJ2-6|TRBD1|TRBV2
CASRARTGVSGANVLTF
TGTGCCAGCAGGGCCCGGACAGGGGTGTCTGGGGCCAACGTCCTGACTTTC
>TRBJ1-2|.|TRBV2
CASPLAGGYTF
TGTGCCAGCCCCCTAGCGGGCGGCTACACCTTC
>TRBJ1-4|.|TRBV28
CASSPGQLKTNEKLFF
TGTGCCAGCAGTCCTGGACAGCTCAAGACTAATGAAAAACTGTTTTTT
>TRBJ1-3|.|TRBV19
CASSKTASGNTIYF
TGTGCCAGTAGCAAAACAGCCTCTGGAAACACCATATATTTT
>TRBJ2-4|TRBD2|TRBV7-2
CASSYIAGVNIQYF
TGTGCCAGCAGCTACATAGCGGGAGTCAACATTCAGTACTTC
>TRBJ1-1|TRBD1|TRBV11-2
CASSHQGGTEAFF
TGTGCCAGCAGCCATCAGGGGGGAACTGAAGCTTTCTTT
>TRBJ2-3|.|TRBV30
CAWSVGRSGGGLAGATQYF
TGTGCCTGGAGTGTAGGCCGTAGTGGGGGGGGCCTGGCTGGGGCTACGCAGTATTTT
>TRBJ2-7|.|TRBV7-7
CASSLADTYEQYF
TGTGCCAGCAGCCTGGCGGATACCTACGAGCAGTACTTC
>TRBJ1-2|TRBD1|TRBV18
CASSLSDRVDGYTF
TGTGCCAGCTCACTATCGGACAGGGTAGATGGCTACACCTTC
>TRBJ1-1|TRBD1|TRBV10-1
CASRSGTGGMSEAFF
TGCGCCAGCAGATCCGGGACAGGGGGAATGAGTGAAGCTTTCTTT
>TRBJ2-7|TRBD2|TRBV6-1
CASSVLAEPFYEQYF
TGTGCCAGCAGTGTACTAGCGGAGCCTTTCTACGAGCAGTACTTC
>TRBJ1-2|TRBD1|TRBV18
CASSGDSSGSYGYTF
TGTGCCAGCTCTGGGGACAGCTCTGGGTCTTATGGCTACACCTTC
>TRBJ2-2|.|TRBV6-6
CASLNPTRESGELFF
TGTGCCAGCTTAAACCCGACCCGGGAGTCCGGGGAGCTGTTTTTT